The clone carrying this T cell receptor beta chain was seen only a few times. The source of the sample is a study of T cells after yellow fever vaccination. Per germline, CDR1 SGDLS and CDR2 YYNGEE. V was shortened by 0 bases and J by 2 bases, with 9 bases between the two germline ends. The CDR3 has 14 residues. TCRdb reanalysed the 5' RACE reads using MiXCR and keeps one entry per CDR3 protein. This table has hundreds of thousands of distinct CDR3 sequences, roughly an eighth appearing once. The specimen was CD4+ T cells sorted from PBMCs, collected 15 days after the yellow fever booster vaccination. The chain links TRBV9 to TRBJ2-7, with D possibly matching TRBD1 (5 bases). The TCR originated in a man aged 18 to 30 who received the YFV17D yellow fever vaccine. The CDR3 is CASSVGAGTYEQYV. For the CDR3, the DNA is TGTGCCAGCAGCGTAGGGGCAGGGACCTACGAGCAGTACGTC.